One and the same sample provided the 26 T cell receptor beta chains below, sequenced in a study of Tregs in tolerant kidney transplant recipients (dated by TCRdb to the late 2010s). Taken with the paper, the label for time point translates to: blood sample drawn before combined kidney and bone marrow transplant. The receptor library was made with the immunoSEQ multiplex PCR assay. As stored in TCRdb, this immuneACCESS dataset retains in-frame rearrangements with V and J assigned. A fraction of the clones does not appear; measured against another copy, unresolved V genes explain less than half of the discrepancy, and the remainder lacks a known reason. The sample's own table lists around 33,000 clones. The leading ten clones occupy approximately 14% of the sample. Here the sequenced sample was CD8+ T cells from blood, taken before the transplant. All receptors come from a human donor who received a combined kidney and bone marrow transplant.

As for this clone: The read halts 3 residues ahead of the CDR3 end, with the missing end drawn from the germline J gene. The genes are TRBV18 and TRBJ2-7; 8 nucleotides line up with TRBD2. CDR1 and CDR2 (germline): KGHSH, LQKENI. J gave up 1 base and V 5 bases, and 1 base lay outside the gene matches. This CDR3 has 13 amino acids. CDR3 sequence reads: CASSSGSSYEQYF. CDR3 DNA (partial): TGTGCCAGCTCAAGCGGGAGTTCCTACGAG. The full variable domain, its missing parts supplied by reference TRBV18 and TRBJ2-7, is NAGVMQNPRHLVRRRGQEARLRCSPMKGHSHVYWYRQLPEEGLKFMVYLQKENIIDESGMPKERFSAEFPKEGPSILRIQQVVRGDSAAYFCASSSGSSYEQYFGPGTRLTVT.

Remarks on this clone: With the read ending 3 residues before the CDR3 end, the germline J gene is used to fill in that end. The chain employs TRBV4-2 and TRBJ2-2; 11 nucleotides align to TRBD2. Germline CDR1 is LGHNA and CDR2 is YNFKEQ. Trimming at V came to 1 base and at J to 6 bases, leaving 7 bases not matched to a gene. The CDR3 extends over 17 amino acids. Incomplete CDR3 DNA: TGTGCCAGCAGCCAAGCCATAGCGGGAGGGCCCGCCGGGGAG. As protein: CASSQAIAGGPAGE. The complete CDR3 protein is CASSQAIAGGPAGELFF.

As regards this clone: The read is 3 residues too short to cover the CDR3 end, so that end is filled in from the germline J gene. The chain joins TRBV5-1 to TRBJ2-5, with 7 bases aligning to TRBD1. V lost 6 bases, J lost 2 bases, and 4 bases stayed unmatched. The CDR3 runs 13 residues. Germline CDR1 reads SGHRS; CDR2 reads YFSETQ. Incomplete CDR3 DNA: TGCGCCAGCACCACAGGGGATCAAGAGACC. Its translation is CASTTGDQET. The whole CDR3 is CASTTGDQETQYF.

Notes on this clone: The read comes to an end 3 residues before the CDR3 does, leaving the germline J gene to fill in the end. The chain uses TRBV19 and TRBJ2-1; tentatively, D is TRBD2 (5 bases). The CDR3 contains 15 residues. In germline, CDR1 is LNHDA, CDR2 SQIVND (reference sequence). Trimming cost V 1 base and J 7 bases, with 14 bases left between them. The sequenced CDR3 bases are TGTGCCAGTAGTATAGGTCTAACTAGGCGTAATGAG. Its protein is CASSIGLTRRNE. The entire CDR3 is CASSIGLTRRNEQFF.

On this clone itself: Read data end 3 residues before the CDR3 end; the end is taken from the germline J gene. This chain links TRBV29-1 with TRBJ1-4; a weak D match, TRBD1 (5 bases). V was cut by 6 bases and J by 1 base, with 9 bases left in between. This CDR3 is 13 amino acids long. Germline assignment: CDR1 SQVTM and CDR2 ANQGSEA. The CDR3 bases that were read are TGCAGCGTCGGGGGGGGAACTAATGAAAAA. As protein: CSVGGGTNEK. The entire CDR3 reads CSVGGGTNEKLFF.

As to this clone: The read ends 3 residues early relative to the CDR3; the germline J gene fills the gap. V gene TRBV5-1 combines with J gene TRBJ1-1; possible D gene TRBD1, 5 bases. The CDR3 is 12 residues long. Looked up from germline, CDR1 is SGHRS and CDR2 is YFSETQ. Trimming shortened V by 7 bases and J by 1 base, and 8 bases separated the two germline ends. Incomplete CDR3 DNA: TGCGCCAGCGGAAGGGGGAACACTGAA. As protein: CASGRGNTE. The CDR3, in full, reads CASGRGNTEAFF.

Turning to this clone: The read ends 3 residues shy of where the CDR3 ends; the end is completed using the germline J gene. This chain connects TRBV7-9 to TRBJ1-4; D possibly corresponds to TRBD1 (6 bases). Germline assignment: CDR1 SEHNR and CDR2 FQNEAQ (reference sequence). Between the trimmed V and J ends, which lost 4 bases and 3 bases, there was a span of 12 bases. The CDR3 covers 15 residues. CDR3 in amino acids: CASSSTGMANEKLFF. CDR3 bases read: TGTGCCAGCAGCTCCACAGGGATGGCTAATGAAAAA.

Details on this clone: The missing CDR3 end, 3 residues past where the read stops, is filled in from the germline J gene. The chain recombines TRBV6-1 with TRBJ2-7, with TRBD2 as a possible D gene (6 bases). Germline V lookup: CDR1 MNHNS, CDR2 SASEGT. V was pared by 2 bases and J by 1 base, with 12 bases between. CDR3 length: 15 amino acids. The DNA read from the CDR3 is TGTGCCAGCAGTGAACGGTTAGCGGAGTCCTACGAG. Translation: CASSERLAESYE. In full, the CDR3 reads CASSERLAESYEQYF.

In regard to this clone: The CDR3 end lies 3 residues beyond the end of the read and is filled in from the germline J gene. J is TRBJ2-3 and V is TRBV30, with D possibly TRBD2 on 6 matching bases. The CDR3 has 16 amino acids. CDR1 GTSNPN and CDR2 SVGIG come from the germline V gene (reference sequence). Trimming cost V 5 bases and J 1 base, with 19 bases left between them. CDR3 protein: CAWRTLGTERTDTQYF. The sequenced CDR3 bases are TGTGCCTGGCGAACCCTGGGGACTGAACGCACAGATACG.

The CDR3 spells CASSIAGDTGELFF. The DNA read from the CDR3 is TGTGCCAGCAGCATAGCGGGAGACACCGGGGAG. The gene calls are TRBV5-6 and TRBJ2-2, with 9 bases aligning to TRBD2. The read terminates 3 residues ahead of where the CDR3 ends, so the germline J gene completes it. V gave up 4 bases and J gave up 3 bases; unmatched junction bases: 1. The CDR3 is 14 amino acids. CDR1 and CDR2 (germline): SGHDT, YYEEEE. The entire variable domain, with the rest obtained from reference TRBV5-6 and TRBJ2-2, is as follows: DAGVTQSPTHLIKTRGQQVTLRCSPKSGHDTVSWYQQALGQGPQFIFQYYEEEERQRGNFPDRFSGHQFPNYSSELNVNALLLGDSALYLCASSIAGDTGELFFGEGSRLTVL.

The sequenced part of the CDR3 DNA is TGCAGCGTGAAGGGGCAGGGAGGCGCTAACTATGGC. It is translated as CSVKGQGGANYG. Given in full, the CDR3 is CSVKGQGGANYGYTF. The chain recombines TRBV29-1 with TRBJ1-2; D is possibly TRBD1 (5 bases). The DNA ends 3 residues before the CDR3 does, and the rest of the CDR3 is filled in from the germline J gene. Germline V lookup: CDR1 SQVTM, CDR2 ANQGSEA. V dropped 6 bases and J dropped 0 bases, with 17 bases sitting between them. CDR3 length: 15 amino acids.

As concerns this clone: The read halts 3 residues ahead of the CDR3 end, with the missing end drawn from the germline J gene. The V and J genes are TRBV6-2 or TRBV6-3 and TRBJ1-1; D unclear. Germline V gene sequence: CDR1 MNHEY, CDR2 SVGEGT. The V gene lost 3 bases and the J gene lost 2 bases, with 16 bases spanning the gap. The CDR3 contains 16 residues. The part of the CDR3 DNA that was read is TGTGCCAGCAGTTATCGGGGTGGCGGCTTTAACACTGAA. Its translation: CASSYRGGGFNTE. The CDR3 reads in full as CASSYRGGGFNTEAFF.

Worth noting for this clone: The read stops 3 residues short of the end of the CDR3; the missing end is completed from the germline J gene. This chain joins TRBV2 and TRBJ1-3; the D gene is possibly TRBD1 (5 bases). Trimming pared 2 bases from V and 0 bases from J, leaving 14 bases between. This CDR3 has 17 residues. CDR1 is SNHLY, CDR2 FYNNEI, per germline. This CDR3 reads CASSEHRTPSSGNTIYF. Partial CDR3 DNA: TGTGCCAGCAGTGAACATAGGACACCGAGCTCTGGAAACACC.

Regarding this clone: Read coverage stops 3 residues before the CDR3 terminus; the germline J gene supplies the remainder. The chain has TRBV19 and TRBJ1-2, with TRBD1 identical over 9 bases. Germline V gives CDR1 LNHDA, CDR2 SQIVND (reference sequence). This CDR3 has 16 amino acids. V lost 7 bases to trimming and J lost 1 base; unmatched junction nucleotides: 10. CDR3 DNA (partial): TGTGCCAGTACCTCAATAGGACAGGGGAATAACTATGGC. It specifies CASTSIGQGNNYG. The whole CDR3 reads CASTSIGQGNNYGYTF.

The CDR3 loop reads CASSPRGLAGGPVTGELFF. CDR3 DNA (partial): TGCGCCAGCAGTCCCCGAGGACTAGCGGGAGGGCCTGTCACCGGGGAG. The chain is built from TRBV5-1 and TRBJ2-2, with TRBD2 matching 15 bases. The observed sequence ends 3 residues before the CDR3 terminus, with the missing tail filled in from the germline J gene. V lost 5 bases to trimming and J lost 4 bases; unmatched junction nucleotides: 12. CDR3 length: 19 residues. Germline V gives CDR1 SGHRS, CDR2 YFSETQ.

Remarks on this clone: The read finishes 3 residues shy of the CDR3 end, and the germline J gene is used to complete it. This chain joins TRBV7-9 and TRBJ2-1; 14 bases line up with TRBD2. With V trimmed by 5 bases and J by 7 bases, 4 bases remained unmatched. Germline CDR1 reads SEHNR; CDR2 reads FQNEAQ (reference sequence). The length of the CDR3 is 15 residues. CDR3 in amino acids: CASSPRLAGGNEQFF. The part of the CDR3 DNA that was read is TGTGCCAGCAGCCCGAGACTAGCGGGAGGGAATGAG. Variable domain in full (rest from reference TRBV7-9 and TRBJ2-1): DTGVSQNPRHKITKRGQNVTFRCDPISEHNRLYWYRQTLGQGPEFLTYFQNEAQLEKSRLLSDRFSAERPKGSFSTLEIQRTEQGDSAMYLCASSPRLAGGNEQFFGPGTRLTVL.

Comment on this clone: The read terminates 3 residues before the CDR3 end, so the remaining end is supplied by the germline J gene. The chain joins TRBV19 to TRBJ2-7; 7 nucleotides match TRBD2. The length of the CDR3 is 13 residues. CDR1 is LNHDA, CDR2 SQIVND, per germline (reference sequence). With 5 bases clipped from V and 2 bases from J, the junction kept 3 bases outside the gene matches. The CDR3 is CASSLTSAYEQYF. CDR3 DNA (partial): TGTGCCAGTAGTCTCACTAGCGCCTACGAG.

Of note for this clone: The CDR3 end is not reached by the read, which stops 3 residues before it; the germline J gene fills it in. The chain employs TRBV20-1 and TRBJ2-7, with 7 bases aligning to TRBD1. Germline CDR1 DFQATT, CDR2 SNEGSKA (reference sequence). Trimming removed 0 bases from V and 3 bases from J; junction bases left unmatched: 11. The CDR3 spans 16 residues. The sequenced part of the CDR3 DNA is TGCAGTGCTAGAGATCTAGGGGGCGCCCCCCACTACGAG. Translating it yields CSARDLGGAPHYE. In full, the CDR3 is CSARDLGGAPHYEQYF.

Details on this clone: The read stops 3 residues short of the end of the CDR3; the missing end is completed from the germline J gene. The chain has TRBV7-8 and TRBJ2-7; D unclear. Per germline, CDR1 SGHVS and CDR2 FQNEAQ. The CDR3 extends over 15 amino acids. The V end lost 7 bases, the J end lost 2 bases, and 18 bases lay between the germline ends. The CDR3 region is CASNQHGLDPYEQYF. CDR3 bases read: TGTGCCAGCAACCAACATGGGCTCGATCCCTACGAG.

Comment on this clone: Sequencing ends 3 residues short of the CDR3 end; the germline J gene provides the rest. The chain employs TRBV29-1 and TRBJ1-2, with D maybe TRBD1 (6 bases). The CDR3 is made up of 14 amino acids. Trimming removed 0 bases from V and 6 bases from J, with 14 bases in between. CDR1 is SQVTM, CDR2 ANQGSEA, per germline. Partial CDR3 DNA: TGCAGCGTTGAAGATGGCACAGGGCTAGATGGC. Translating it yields CSVEDGTGLDG. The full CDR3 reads CSVEDGTGLDGYTF.

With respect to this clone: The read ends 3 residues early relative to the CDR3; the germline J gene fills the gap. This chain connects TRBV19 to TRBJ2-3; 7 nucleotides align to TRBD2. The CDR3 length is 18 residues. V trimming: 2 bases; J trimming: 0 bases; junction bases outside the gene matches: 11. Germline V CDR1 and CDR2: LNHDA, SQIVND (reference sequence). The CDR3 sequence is CASSITMGLTTSTDTQYF. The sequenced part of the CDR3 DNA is TGTGCCAGTAGTATAACAATGGGACTAACCACGAGCACAGATACG.

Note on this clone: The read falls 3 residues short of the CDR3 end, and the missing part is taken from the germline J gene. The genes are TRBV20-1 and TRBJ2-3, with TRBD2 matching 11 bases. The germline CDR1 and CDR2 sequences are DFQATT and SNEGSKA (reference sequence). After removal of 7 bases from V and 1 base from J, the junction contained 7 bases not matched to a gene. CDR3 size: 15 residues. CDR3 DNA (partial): TGCAGTGTACCCAAACTAGCGGGGGGCACAGATACG. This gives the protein CSVPKLAGGTDT. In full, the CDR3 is CSVPKLAGGTDTQYF.

This chain's CDR3 is CASSLGTAQPQHF. Incomplete CDR3 DNA: TGTGCCAGCAGCTTGGGGACAGCCCAGCCC. The chain joins TRBV5-5 to TRBJ1-5; maybe TRBD1 (6 bases). With the read ending 3 residues before the CDR3 end, the germline J gene is used to fill in that end. Germline V gene data show CDR1 as SGHKS and CDR2 as YYEKEE (reference sequence). The V end was cut by 0 bases, the J end by 7 bases, with 8 bases between. The CDR3 consists of 13 residues.

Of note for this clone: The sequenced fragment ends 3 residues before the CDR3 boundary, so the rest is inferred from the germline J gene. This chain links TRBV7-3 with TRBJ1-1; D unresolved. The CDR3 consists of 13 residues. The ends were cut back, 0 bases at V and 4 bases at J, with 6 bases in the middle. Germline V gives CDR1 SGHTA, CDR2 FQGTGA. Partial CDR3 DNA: TGTGCCAGCAGCTTAACAGAGGGCACTGAA. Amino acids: CASSLTEGTE. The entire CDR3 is CASSLTEGTEAFF.

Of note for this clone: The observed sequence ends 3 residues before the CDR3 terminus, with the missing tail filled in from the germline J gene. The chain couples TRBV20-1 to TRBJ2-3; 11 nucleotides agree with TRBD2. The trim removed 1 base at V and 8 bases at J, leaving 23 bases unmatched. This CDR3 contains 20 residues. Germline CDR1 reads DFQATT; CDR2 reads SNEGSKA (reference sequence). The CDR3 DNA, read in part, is TGCAGTGCTAGAGTCCCTAGGGGGTATAGCGGGAGGGGGGCCCTCCGTACG. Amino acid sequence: CSARVPRGYSGRGALRT. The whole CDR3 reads CSARVPRGYSGRGALRTQYF.

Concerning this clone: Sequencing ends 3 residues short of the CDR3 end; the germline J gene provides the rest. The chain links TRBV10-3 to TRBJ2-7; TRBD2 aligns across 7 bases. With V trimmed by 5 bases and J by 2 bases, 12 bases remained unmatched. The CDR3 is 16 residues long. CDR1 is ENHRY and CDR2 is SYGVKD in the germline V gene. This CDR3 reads CAISLTPPRGAYEQYF. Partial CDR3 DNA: TGTGCCATCAGTCTGACTCCCCCTCGGGGGGCCTACGAG.